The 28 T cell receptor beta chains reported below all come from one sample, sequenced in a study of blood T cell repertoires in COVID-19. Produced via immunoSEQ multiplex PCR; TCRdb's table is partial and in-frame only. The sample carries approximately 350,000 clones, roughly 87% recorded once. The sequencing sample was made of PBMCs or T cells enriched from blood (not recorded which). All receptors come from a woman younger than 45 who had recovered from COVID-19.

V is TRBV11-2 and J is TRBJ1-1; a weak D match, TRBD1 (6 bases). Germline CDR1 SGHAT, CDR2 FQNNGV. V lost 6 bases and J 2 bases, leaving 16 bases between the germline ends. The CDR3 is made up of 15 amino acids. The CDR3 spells CASRRGGEINTEAFF. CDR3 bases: TGTGCCAGCAGAAGGGGGGGAGAAATTAACACTGAAGCTTTCTTT.

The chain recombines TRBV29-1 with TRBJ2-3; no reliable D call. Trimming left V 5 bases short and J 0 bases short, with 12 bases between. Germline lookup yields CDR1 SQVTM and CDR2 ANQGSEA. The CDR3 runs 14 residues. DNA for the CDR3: TGCAGCGTTACTGATCCTCCTAGCACAGATACGCAGTATTTT. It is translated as CSVTDPPSTDTQYF.

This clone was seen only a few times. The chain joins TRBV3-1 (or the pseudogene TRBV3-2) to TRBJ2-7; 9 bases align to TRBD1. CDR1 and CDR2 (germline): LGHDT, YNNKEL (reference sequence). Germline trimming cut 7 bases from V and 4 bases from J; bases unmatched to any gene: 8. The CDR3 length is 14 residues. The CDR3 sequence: CASTLGTGKYEQYF. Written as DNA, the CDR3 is TGTGCCAGCACCCTAGGGACAGGGAAGTACGAGCAGTACTTC.

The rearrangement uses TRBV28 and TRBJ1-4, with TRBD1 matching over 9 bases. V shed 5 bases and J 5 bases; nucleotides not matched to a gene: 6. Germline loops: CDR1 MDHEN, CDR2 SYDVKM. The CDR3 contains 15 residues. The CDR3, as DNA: TGTGCCAGCAGTCCCCAGACAGGGGGGAATGAAAAACTGTTTTTT. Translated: CASSPQTGGNEKLFF.

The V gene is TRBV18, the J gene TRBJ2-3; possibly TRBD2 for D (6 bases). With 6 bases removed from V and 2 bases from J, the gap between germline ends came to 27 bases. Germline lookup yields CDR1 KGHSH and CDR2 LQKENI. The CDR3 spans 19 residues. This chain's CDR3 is CASSINGGRTGTFTDTQYF. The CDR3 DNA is TGTGCCAGCTCTATCAATGGAGGGCGGACTGGCACCTTCACAGATACGCAGTATTTT.

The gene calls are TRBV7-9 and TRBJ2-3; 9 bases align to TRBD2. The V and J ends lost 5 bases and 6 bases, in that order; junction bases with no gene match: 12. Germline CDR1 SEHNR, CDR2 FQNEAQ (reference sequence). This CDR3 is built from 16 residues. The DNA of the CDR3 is TGTGCCAGCAGCCCCTCGACAGCGGGGGGATGGGATACGCAGTATTTT. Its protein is CASSPSTAGGWDTQYF.

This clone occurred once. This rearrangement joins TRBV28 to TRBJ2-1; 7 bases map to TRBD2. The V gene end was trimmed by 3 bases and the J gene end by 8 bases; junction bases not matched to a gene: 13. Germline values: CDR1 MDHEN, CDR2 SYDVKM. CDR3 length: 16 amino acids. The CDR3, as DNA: TGTGCCAGCAGTTTTGGAAGGCTAGCTGGGAGGGATGAGCAGTTCTTC. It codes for CASSFGRLAGRDEQFF.

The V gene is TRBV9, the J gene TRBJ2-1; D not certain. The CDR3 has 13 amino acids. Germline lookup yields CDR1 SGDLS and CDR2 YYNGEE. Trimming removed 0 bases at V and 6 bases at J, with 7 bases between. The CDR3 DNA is TGTGCCAGCAGCGTAGGGAGCGCCAATGAGCAGTTCTTC. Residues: CASSVGSANEQFF.

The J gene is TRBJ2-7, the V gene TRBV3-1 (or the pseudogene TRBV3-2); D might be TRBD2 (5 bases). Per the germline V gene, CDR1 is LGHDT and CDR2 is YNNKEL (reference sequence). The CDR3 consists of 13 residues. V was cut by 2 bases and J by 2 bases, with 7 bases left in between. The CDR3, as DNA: TGTGCCAGCAGCCAAACCGGGACCTACGAGCAGTACTTC. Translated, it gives CASSQTGTYEQYF.

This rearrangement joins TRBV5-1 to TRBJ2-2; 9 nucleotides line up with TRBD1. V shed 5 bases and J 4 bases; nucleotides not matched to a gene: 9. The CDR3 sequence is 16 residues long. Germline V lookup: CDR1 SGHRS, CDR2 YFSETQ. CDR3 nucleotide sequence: TGCGCCAGCAGTCCTCCGGGACAGGGACCCACCGGGGAGCTGTTTTTT. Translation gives CASSPPGQGPTGELFF.

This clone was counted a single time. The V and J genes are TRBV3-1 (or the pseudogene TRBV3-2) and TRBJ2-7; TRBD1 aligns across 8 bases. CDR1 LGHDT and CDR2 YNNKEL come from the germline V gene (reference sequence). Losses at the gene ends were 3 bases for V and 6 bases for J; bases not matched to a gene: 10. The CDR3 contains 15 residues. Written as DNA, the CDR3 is TGTGCCAGCAGCCACCCAGGACAGGGACTCGGCGAGCAGTACTTC. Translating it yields CASSHPGQGLGEQYF.

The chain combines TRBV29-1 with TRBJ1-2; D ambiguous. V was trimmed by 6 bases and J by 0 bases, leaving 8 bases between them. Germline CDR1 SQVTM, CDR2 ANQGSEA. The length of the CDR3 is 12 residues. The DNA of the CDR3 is TGCAGCGTCTCTGTTGCTAACTATGGCTACACCTTC. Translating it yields CSVSVANYGYTF.

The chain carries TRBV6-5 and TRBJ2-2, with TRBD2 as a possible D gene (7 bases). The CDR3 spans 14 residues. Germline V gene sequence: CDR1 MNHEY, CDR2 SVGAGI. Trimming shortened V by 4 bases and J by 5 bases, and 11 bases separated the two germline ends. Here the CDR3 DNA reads TGTGCCAGCAGTTCCCGGGGGGCAACCGGGGAGCTGTTTTTT. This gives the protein CASSSRGATGELFF.

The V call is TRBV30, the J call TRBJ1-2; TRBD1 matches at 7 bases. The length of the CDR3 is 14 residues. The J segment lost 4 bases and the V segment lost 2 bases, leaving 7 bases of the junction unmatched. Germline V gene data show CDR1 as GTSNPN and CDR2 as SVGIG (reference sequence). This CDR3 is CAWSLYQGGYGYTF. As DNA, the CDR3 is TGTGCCTGGAGTCTCTATCAGGGGGGCTATGGCTACACCTTC.

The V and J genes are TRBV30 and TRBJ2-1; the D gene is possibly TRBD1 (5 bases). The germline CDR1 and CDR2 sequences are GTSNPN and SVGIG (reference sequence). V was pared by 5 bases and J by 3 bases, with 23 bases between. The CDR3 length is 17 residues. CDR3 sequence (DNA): TGTGCCTGGGGTAACACTCCTCAGGGATCAGGCTACAATGAGCAGTTCTTC. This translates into CAWGNTPQGSGYNEQFF. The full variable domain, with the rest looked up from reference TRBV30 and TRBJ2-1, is SQTIHQWPATLVQPVGSPLSLECTVEGTSNPNLYWYRQAAGRGLQLLFYSVGIGQISSEVPQNLSASRPQDRQFILSSKKLLLSDSGFYLCAWGNTPQGSGYNEQFFGPGTRLTVL.

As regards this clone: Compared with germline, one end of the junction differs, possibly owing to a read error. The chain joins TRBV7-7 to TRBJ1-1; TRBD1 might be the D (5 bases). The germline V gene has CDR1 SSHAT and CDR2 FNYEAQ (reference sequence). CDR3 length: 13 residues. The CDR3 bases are TGTGCTAGCAGCCTCGCATTAGACAGTGAAGCTTTCTTT. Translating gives CASSLALDSEAFF.

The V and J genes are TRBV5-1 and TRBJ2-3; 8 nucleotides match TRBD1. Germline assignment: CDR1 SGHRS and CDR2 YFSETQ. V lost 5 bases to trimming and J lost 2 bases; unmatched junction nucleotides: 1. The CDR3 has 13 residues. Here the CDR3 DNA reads TGCGCCAGCAGGGACAGGGACACAGATACGCAGTATTTT. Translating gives CASRDRDTDTQYF.

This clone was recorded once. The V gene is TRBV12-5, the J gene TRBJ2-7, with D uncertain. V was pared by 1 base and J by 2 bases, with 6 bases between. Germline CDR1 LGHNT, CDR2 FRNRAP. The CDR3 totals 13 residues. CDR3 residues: CASGLGQTYEQYF. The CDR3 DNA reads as TGTGCTAGTGGTTTGGGACAAACCTACGAGCAGTACTTC.

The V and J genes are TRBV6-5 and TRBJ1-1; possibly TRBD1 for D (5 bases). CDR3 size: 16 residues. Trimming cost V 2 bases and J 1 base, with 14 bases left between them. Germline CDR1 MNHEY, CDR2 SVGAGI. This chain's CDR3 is CASSYNGYQGNTEAFF. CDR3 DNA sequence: TGTGCCAGCAGTTACAACGGGTATCAGGGGAACACTGAAGCTTTCTTT.

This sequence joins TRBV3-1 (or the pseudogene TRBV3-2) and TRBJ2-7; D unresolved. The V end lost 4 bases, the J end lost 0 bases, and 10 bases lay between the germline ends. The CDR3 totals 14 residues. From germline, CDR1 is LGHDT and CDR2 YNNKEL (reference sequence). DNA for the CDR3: TGTGCCAGCAGCCCGACACCCGACTCCTACGAGCAGTACTTC. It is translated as CASSPTPDSYEQYF.

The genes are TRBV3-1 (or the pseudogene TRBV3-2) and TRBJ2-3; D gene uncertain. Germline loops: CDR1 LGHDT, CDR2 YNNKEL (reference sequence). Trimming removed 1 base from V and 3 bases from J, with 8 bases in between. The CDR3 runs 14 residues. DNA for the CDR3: TGTGCCAGCAGCCAAGGGCCAGCGACAGATACGCAGTATTTT. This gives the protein CASSQGPATDTQYF.

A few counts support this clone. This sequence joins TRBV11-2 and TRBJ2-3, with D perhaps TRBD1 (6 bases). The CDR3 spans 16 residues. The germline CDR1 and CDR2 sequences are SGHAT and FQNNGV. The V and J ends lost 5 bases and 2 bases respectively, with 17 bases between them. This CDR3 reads CASSPRPDSYTDTQYF. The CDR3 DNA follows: TGTGCCAGCAGCCCCAGACCGGACAGCTACACAGATACGCAGTATTTT. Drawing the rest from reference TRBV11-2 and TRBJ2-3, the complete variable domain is EAGVAQSPRYKIIEKRQSVAFWCNPISGHATLYWYQQILGQGPKLLIQFQNNGVVDDSQLPKDRFSAERLKGVDSTLKIQPAKLEDSAVYLCASSPRPDSYTDTQYFGPGTRLTVL.

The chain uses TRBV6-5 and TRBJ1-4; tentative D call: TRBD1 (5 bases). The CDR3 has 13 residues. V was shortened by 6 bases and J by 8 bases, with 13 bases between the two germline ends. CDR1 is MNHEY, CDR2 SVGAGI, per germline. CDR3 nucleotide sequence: TGTGCCAGCAGACCAGGGAAGAGCGAAAAACTGTTTTTT. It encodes CASRPGKSEKLFF.

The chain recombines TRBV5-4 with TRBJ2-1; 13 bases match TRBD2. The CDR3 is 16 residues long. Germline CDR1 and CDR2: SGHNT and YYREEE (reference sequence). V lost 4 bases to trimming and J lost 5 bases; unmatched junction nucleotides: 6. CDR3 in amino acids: CASSTTSGGLDNEQFF. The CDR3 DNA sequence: TGTGCCAGCAGCACGACTAGCGGGGGGTTGGACAATGAGCAGTTCTTC.

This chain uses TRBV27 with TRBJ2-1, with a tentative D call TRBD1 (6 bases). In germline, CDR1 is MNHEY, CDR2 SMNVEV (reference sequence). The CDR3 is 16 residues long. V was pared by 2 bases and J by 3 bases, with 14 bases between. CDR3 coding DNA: TGTGCCAGCAGTTTACTCGGGACAAACAACTACAATGAGCAGTTCTTC. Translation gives CASSLLGTNNYNEQFF.

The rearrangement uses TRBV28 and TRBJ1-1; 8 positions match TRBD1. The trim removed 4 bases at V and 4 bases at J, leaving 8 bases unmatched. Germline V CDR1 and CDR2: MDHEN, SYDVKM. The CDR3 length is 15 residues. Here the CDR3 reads CASSSRTGRATEAFF. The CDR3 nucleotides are TGTGCCAGCAGTTCTAGGACAGGGAGGGCCACTGAAGCTTTCTTT.

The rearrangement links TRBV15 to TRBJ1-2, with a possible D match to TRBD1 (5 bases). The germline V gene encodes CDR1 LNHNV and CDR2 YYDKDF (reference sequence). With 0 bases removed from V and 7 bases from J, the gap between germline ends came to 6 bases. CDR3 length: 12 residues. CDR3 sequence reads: CATSREGGGYTF. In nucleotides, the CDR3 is TGTGCCACCAGCAGAGAGGGGGGTGGCTACACCTTC.

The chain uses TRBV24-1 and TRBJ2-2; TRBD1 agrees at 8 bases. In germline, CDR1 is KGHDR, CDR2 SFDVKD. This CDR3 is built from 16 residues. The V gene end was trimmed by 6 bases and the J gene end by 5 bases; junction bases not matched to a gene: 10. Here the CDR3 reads CATSSGTGDNTGELFF. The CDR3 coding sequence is TGTGCCACCAGTTCAGGGACAGGTGACAATACCGGGGAGCTGTTTTTT.